This TCR beta chain was observed in a study of T cell changes during pregnancy in multiple sclerosis. Sequencing was performed with immunoSEQ multiplex PCR; in TCRdb, only in-frame clones are kept and a portion is missing. Of more than 35,000 clones detected, around 90% appear once; the ten largest clones hold approximately 0.6%. V trimming: 2 bases; J trimming: 4 bases; junction bases outside the gene matches: 3. The germline CDR1 and CDR2 sequences are SGHRS and YFSETQ. This CDR3 spans 14 amino acids. The specimen comprised CD4+ T cells from peripheral blood mononuclear cells, sampled before pregnancy. V gene TRBV5-1 combines with J gene TRBJ2-3, with 8 bases fitting TRBD1. This TCR came from a female donor with multiple sclerosis, enrolled in a pregnancy study. The CDR3 sequence is CASSLVQGADTQYF. The CDR3 DNA reads TGCGCCAGCAGCTTAGTACAGGGGGCAGATACGCAGTATTTT. The whole variable domain, filled in from reference TRBV5-1 and TRBJ2-3, reads KAGVTQTPRYLIKTRGQQVTLSCSPISGHRSVSWYQQTPGQGLQFLFEYFSETQRNKGNFPGRFSGRQFSNSRSEMNVSTLELGDSALYLCASSLVQGADTQYFGPGTRLTVL.